A single T cell receptor (beta chain) is shown here with its context. There is no known antigen for this receptor. Per-nucleotide qualities are absent, and no much larger clonotype sits a single base away. The source of the sample is a study of identifying expanded T cells in peripheral blood (dated by TCRdb to between 2018 and 2021). About the investigation overall: Technical replicates were generated by sequencing separate aliquots of the same genomic DNA pool, and four replicates were compared pairwise.

CDR1 and CDR2 (LNHDA, SQIVND) derive from the germline V gene (reference sequence). Spanning cysteine to phenylalanine, the CDR3 consists of 15 amino acids. The only DNA kept is the CDR3, 45 bases in frame from the first base. Deletion took 5 bases off V and 0 bases off J, with a span of 11 bases between the germline ends. TCRbeta CDR3 regions were profiled with the immunoSEQ Assay using bias-controlled multiplex PCR amplification of genomic DNA. The paper's processing steps were these. To quantify the absolute abundance of each unique TCRbeta CDR3 region, the sequences were collapsed and filtered. Differential abundance was assessed using a binomial (Fisher-equivalent) model and a beta-binomial model in which time-dependent variance fitted from healthy donors was added. Any clone with fewer than 5 combined templates was excluded, and a clone was called differentially abundant if its Benjamini-Hochberg FDR was below 0.01. In the beta-binomial model, variance was expressed as a function of the total template count across the two samples, in the form v = (b*log(k)+a)^2. The table comes from immuneACCESS by way of TCRdb, which keeps in-frame sequences with V and J called. Part of the clones is missing from these tables; in studies checked, under half for an unresolved V gene and the rest for unknown reasons. V and J calls and clone size are copied from that table; D and trimming were computed from the DNA. The sample table lists about 80,000 clones, over 80% of them with a count of one. The biggest ten clones account for around 20% of the sample.

Results and caveats for the whole study, not just this receptor: The beta-binomial model significantly reduced the number of clones called differentially abundant and the false-positive rate across all healthy-donor time intervals. The authors expected that over much longer intervals, such as months to years, biological variance in healthy repertoires might increase even further. In all healthy donors, the variance in clone template counts between samples taken around two weeks apart rose significantly as total template count increased. The binomial model flagged approximately 1.2 differentially abundant clones between technical replicates but approximately 15 over two weeks and approximately 18 over roughly 4 weeks.

During the collection period, no immune events, such as infections, were documented for the healthy donors. To calibrate time-dependent variance in a beta-binomial model of T-cell clone differential abundance, blood repertoires from healthy donors were used as a training cohort. The training cohort was composed of some ten healthy donors, 3 female and 7 male. The donors were between roughly 25 and 64 years old, with an average age of approximately 46 years. Whole blood, obtained from a commercial supplier, was collected from each healthy donor at three time points spaced roughly 2 weeks apart. For immunosequencing, genomic DNA was extracted from whole blood that had not been sorted.

Recombination connected TRBV19 to TRBJ1-5; no D gene call is confident. The sequencing input was blood. The clonotype comes from a person aged 18-70 years in good health. The nucleotide sequence reads as follows: TGTGCCAGTAGTCTAGGACGGACTAGCAATCAGCCCCAGCATTTT. Its protein reads: CASSLGRTSNQPQHF.